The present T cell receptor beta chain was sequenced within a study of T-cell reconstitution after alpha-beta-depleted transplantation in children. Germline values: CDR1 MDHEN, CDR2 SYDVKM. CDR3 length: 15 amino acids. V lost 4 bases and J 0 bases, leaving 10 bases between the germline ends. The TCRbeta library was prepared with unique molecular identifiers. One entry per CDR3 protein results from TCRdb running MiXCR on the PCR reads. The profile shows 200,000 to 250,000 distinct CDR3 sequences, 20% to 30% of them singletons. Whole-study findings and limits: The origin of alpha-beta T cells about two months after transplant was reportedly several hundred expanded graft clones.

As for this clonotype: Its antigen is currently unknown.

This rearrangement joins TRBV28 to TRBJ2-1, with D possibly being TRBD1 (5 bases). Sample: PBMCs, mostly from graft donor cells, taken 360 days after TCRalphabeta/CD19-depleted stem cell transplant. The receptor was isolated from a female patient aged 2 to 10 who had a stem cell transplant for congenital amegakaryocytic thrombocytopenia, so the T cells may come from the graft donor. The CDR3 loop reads CASSSQGYSYNEQFF. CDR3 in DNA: TGTGCCAGCAGTTCGCAGGGTTACTCCTACAATGAGCAGTTCTTC.